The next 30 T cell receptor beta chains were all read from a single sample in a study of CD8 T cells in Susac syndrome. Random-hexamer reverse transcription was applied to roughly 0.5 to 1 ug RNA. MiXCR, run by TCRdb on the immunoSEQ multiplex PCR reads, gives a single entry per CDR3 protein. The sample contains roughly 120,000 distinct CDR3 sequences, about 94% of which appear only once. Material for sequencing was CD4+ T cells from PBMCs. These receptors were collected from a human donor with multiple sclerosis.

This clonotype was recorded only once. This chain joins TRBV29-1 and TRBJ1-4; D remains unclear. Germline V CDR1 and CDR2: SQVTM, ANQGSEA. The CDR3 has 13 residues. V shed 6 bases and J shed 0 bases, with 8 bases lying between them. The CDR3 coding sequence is TGCAGCGTCCAATATTCAACTAATGAAAAACTGTTTTTT. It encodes CSVQYSTNEKLFF.

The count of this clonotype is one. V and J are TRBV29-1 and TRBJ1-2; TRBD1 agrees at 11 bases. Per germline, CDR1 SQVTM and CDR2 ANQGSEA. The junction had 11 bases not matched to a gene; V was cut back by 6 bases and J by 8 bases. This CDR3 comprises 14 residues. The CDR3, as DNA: TGCAGCGTCACCTTCGGACAGGGGGCAAGGGGCTACACCTTC. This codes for CSVTFGQGARGYTF.

This CDR3 is CAWSGSYQRDGELFF. The CDR3 DNA is TGTGCCTGGAGTGGCAGCTACCAACGGGACGGGGAGCTGTTTTTT. V usage is TRBV30 and J usage is TRBJ2-2; possible D gene TRBD2, 5 bases. Trimming stripped 1 base from V and 7 bases from J, with 16 bases between. The CDR3 totals 15 residues. Germline V CDR1 and CDR2: GTSNPN, SVGIG (reference sequence).

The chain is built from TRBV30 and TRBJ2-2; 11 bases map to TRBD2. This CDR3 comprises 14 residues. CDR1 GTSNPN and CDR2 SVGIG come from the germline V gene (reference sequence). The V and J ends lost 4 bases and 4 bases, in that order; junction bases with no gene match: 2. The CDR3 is CAWKLAGGTGELFF. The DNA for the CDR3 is TGTGCCTGGAAGCTAGCGGGGGGCACCGGGGAGCTGTTTTTT.

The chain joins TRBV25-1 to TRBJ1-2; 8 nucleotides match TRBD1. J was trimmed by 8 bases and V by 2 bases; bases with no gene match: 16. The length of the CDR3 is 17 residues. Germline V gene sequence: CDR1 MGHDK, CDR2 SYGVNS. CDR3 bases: TGTGCCAGCAGTGAAACCGGGAGAGCAGGGGGCGATTGGGGCTACACCTTC. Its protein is CASSETGRAGGDWGYTF.

Here the CDR3 reads CASSFSGTRGDEQFF. The CDR3 DNA sequence: TGTGCCAGCAGTTTCTCCGGGACTAGGGGGGATGAGCAGTTCTTC. This sequence joins TRBV6-5 and TRBJ2-1; TRBD2 matches at 8 bases. The CDR3 contains 15 residues. V was clipped by 4 bases and J by 8 bases; unmatched bases: 10. The germline gives CDR1 MNHEY, CDR2 SVGAGI.

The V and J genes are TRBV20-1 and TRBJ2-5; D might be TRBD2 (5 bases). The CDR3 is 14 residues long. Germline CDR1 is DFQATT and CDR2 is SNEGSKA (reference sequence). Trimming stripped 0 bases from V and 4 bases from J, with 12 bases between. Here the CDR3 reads CSARDRRVGETQYF. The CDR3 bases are TGCAGTGCTAGAGATCGGCGGGTCGGAGAGACCCAGTACTTC.

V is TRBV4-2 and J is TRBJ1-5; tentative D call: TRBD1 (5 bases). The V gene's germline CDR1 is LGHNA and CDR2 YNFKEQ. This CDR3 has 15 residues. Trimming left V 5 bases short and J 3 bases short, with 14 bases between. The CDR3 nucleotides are TGTGCCAGCAGCACCCAGGGAGGGGACAATCAGCCCCAGCATTTT. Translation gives CASSTQGGDNQPQHF.

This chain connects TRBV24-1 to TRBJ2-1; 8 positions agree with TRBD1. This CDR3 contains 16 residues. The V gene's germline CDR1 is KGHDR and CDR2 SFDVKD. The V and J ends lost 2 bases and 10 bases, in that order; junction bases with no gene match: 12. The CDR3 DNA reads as TGTGCCACCAGTGATTCGGGGACAGGTACCCTTAAGGAGCAGTTCTTC. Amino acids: CATSDSGTGTLKEQFF.

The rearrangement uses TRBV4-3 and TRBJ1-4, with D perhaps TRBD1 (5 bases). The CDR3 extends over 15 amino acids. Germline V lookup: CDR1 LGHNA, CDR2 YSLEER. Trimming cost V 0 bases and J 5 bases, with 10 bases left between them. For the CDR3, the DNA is TGCGCCAGCAGCCAAGATCACAGGCTGAATGAAAAACTGTTTTTT. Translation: CASSQDHRLNEKLFF.

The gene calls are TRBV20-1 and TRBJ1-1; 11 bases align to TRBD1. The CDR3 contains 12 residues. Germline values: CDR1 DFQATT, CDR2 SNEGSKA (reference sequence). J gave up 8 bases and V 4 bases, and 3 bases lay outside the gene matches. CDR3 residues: CSATDRGREAFF. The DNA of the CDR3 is TGCAGTGCTACGGACAGGGGGCGCGAAGCTTTCTTT.

Written as DNA, the CDR3 is TGCAGTGCTAGTATCAGCGGGGCGACAGATACGCAGTATTTT. This codes for CSASISGATDTQYF. The rearrangement joins TRBV20-1 to TRBJ2-3; 7 nucleotides match TRBD2. Germline CDR1 reads DFQATT; CDR2 reads SNEGSKA (reference sequence). The CDR3 is 14 amino acids. The V and J ends lost 3 bases and 3 bases, in that order; junction bases with no gene match: 6.

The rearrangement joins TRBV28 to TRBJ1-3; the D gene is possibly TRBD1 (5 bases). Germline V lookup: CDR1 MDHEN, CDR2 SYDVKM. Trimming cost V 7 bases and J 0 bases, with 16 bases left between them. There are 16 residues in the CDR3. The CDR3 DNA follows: TGTGCCAGCACTCTGGGGGTCGGAGTCTCTGGAAACACCATATATTTT. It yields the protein CASTLGVGVSGNTIYF.

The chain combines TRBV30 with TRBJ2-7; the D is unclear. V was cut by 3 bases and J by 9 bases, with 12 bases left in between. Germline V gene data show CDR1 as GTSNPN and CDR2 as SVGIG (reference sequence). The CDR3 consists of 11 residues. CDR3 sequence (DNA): TGTGCCTGGAGGACCGGCCCCCTGCAGTACTTC. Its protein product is CAWRTGPLQYF.

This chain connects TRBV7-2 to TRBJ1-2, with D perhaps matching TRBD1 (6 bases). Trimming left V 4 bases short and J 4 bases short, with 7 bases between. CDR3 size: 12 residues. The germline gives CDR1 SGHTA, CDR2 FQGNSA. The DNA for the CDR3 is TGTGCCAGCAGCTGGGACACCTATGGCTACACCTTC. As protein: CASSWDTYGYTF.

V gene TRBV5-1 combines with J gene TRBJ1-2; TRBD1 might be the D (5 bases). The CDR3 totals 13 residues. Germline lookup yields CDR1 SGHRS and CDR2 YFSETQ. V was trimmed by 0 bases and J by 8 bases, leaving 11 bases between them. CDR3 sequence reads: CASSLGGNRGYTF. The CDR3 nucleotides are TGCGCCAGCAGCTTGGGGGGGAATCGCGGCTACACCTTC.

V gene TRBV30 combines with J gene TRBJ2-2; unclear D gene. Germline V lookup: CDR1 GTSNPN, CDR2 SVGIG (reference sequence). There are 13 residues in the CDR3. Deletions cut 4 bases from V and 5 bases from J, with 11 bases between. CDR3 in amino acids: CAWKRDSTGELFF. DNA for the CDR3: TGTGCCTGGAAGCGCGACTCAACCGGGGAGCTGTTTTTT.

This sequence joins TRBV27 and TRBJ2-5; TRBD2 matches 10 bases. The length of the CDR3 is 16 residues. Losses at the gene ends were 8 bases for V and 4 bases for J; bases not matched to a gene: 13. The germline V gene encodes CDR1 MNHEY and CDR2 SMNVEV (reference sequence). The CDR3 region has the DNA TGTGCCAGCTCTGCCTGGAGCGGGAGGGCCGCAGAGACCCAGTACTTC. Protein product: CASSAWSGRAAETQYF.

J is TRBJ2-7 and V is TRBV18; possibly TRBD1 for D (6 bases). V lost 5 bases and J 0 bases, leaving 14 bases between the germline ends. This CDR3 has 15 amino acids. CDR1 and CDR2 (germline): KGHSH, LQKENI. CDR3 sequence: CASSAGQPISYEQYF. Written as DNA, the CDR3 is TGTGCCAGCTCAGCCGGACAGCCGATCTCCTACGAGCAGTACTTC.

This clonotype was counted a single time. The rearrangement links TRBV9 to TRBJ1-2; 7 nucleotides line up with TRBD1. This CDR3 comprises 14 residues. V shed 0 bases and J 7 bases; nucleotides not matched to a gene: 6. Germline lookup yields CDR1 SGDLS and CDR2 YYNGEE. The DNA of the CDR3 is TGTGCCAGCAGCGTAGTTGGTTCAGGGGGTGGCTACACCTTC. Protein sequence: CASSVVGSGGGYTF.

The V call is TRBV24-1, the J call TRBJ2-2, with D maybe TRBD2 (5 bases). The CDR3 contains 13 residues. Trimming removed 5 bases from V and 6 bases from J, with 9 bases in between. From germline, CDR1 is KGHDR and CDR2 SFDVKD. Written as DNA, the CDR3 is TGTGCCACCAGTGCCCCCGGGGCCGGGGAGCTGTTTTTT. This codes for CATSAPGAGELFF.

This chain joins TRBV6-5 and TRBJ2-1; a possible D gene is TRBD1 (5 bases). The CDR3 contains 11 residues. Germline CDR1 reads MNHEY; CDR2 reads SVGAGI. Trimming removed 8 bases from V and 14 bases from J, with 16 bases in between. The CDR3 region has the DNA TGTGCCAGCCGGTTCAGGGAATGGGAGTTCTTC. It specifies CASRFREWEFF.

The CDR3 nucleotides read TGTGCCAGCAGTGACCCCCGACCTGGGACAGCGAAAGAGACCCAGTACTTC. Protein sequence: CASSDPRPGTAKETQYF. This chain joins TRBV25-1 and TRBJ2-5; 7 bases align to TRBD1. J gave up 3 bases and V 3 bases, and 13 bases lay outside the gene matches. The CDR3 totals 17 residues. Germline V lookup: CDR1 MGHDK, CDR2 SYGVNS.

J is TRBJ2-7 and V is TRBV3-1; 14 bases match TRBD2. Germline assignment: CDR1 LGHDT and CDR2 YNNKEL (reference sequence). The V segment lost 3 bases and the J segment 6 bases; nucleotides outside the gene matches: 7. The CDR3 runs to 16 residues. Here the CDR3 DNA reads TGTGCCAGCAGCCACCCGGGGACTAGCGGGAGTGGCGAGCAGTACTTC. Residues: CASSHPGTSGSGEQYF.

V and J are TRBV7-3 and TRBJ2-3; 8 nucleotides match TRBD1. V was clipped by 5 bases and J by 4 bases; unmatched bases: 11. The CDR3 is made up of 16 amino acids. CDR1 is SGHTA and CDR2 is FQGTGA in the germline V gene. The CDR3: CASSPYRGNLADTQYF. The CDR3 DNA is TGTGCCAGCAGCCCCTACAGGGGGAATTTGGCAGATACGCAGTATTTT.

As DNA, the CDR3 is TGCAGTGCTAGAGCTCGACAGGGGAACACTGAAGCTTTCTTT. Translating gives CSARARQGNTEAFF. V and J are TRBV20-1 and TRBJ1-1, with 7 bases identical to TRBD1. The CDR3 consists of 14 residues. J lost 1 base, V lost 1 base, and 3 bases had no gene match. Germline values: CDR1 DFQATT, CDR2 SNEGSKA (reference sequence).

The CDR3 spells CASSFLQASGANVLTF. Written as DNA, the CDR3 is TGTGCCAGCAGTTTCTTACAGGCCTCTGGGGCCAACGTCCTGACTTTC. This chain uses TRBV6-5 with TRBJ2-6; D may be TRBD1 (5 bases). CDR1 and CDR2 (germline): MNHEY, SVGAGI. Trimming removed 4 bases at V and 0 bases at J, with 10 bases between. The CDR3 runs 16 residues.

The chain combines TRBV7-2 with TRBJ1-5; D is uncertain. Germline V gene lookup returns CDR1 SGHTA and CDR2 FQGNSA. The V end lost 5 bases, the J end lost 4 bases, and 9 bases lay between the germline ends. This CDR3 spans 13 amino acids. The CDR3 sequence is CASSLANNQPQHF. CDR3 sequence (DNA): TGTGCCAGCAGCCTCGCGAATAATCAGCCCCAGCATTTT.

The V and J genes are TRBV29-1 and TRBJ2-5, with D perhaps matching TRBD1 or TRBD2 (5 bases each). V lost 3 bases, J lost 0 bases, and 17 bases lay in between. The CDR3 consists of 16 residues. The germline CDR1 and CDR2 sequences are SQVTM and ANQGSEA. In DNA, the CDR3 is TGCAGCGTTGATTGTGGGGGTGGGGCGTACCAAGAGACCCAGTACTTC. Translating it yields CSVDCGGGAYQETQYF.

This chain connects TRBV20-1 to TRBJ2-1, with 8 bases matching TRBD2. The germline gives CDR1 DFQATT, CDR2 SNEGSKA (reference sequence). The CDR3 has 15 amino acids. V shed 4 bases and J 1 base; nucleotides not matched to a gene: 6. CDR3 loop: CSATLAGRSYNEQFF. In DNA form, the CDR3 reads TGCAGTGCTACATTAGCGGGAAGGTCCTACAATGAGCAGTTCTTC.